This TCR beta chain was identified in a study of T cell clonotyping in hematopoietic cell transplantation (dated by TCRdb to 2020 to 2022). For context, the study as a whole: In the study, approximately 140 blood samples were gathered from a few dozen consecutive transplant recipients and their related donors. Patient recruitment ran from September 2015 to early 2017, and follow-up continued until late 2020 or death. Study-level results and caveats: The sample size was limited, and because cells were not sorted, the contributions of CD4 and CD8 repertoires could not be separated. Donor and pretransplant recipient Inverse Simpson Index values predicted broader posttransplant TCR repertoire diversity. Overlap with donor repertoires was found for only a small fraction of recipient repertoires, with over 97% found to appear de novo at the given depth. A decrease in recipient TCR diversity was observed after transplant, and a progressive increase in pathologically expanded clonotypes was seen from day 30 to day 180.

The germline V gene gives CDR1 as SGDLS and CDR2 as YYNGEE. Between the V and J ends, shortened by 0 bases and 0 bases respectively, the junction contains 7 bases. The CDR3 has 15 amino acids, counting the end cysteine and phenylalanine. Here the CDR3 DNA is all that survives: 45 bases in frame from base 1. This sample's time point label indicates: 100 days after allo-HCT. Blood samples were obtained from recipients approximately 28 days before transplant and at days 30, 100 and 180 after transplant. Nuclei Lysis Solution was used to extract genomic DNA from fresh or cryopreserved unfractionated peripheral blood mononuclear cells. With regard to this clone: It has no known antigen specificity. No base quality values were provided; no much bigger clone lies one nucleotide off.

The immunoSEQ assay, a bias-controlled multiplex PCR with V- and J-specific primers, was used to amplify TCR beta CDR3 regions from genomic DNA. In a second PCR step, a proprietary barcode and Illumina adapter sequences were attached to the CDR3 amplicons. An Illumina MiSeq instrument was used for sequencing of the CDR3 libraries. The published analysis was carried out like this. Export and quality control were done with immunoSEQ Analyzer 3.0, while downstream analyses used R Bioconductor and Immunarch. Only productive rearrangements in the normalized downsampled data set went into calculating the repertoire metrics. In the normalized cohort, clonotypes with more than 5 templates were defined as pathologically expanded. The Inverse Simpson Index served as the measure of repertoire diversity. CMV-specificity analyses were carried out on the non-normalized data set to capture all clonotypes. The table comes from immuneACCESS by way of TCRdb, which keeps in-frame sequences with V and J called. Part of the clones is missing from these tables; in studies checked, under half for an unresolved V gene and the rest for unknown reasons. Clone size and V and J calls were adopted from that table, with D and trimming inferred from the DNA. The sample table shows fewer than 7,500 clones, and about three quarters are seen once. The ten largest clones take up around a quarter of the sample.

The source was PBMCs, collected 100 days after allogeneic stem cell transplant. The chain joins TRBV9 to TRBJ2-1; a tentative D call is TRBD1 (5 bases match). The receptor comes from a male patient aged 45-60 years who had an allogeneic stem cell transplant from an unrelated donor, so the T cells may come from the graft donor. Some clones in this sample may be carry-over from other donors' samples. The sequenced DNA is TGTGCCAGCAGCGTAGACCAGGGCTCCTACAATGAGCAGTTCTTC. Its coded protein is CASSVDQGSYNEQFF.